The rows below give T cell receptor beta chains drawn from one sample of a study of cytomegalovirus exposure and HLA in healthy donors. Profiling relied on immunoSEQ multiplex PCR, and the TCRdb table lists in-frame clones only, not all of them. The table includes 150,000 to 200,000 clones, roughly 80% detected once. The sequenced material came from PBMCs. The receptors here all came from a male donor in good health and CMV-seropositive. Each CDR3 is given with its conserved first and last residue. Each record gives: CDR3 protein, CDR3 DNA, J gene, V gene, CDR3 length, clone size, D gene. D genes are given only for firm matches. Clone size is shown for a subset of rows, as once, few, many or a class of expanded clone.

CASSQGQGASYEQYF	TGTGCCAGCAGCCAAGGACAGGGGGCCTCCTACGAGCAGTACTTC	TRBJ2-7	TRBV7-2	15	.	TRBD1
CATHRGGQGISGANGLTF	TGTGCCACCCACCGAGGGGGACAGGGAATCTCTGGGGCCAACGGCCTGACTTTC	TRBJ2-6	TRBV7-9	18	.	TRBD1
CAKPGRIGYGYTF	TGTGCCAAGCCAGGGAGGATCGGCTATGGCTACACCTTC	TRBJ1-2	TRBV21-1	13	.	.
CASSQEGTRTGAYGYTF	TGCGCCAGCAGCCAAGAAGGGACCCGGACAGGGGCCTATGGCTACACCTTC	TRBJ1-2	TRBV4-3	17	.	TRBD1
CASSLAAYYEQYF	TGTGCCAGCAGTTTAGCGGCGTACTACGAGCAGTACTTC	TRBJ2-7	TRBV27	13	.	.
CASSFTGTGRWSQPQHF	TGTGCCAGCAGTTTTACCGGGACAGGTCGGTGGAGTCAGCCCCAGCATTTT	TRBJ1-5	TRBV28	17	.	TRBD1
CASSQGPTYEKLFF	TGTGCCAGCAGCCAAGGGCCGACATACGAAAAACTGTTTTTT	TRBJ1-4	TRBV16	14	.	.
CASSDGQGTEAFF	TGTGCCAGCAGCGATGGACAGGGAACTGAAGCTTTCTTT	TRBJ1-1	TRBV7-9	13	.	TRBD1
CASSRMTGNTGELFF	TGTGCCAGCAGTCGTATGACAGGGAACACCGGGGAGCTGTTTTTT	TRBJ2-2	TRBV7-7	15	.	.
CASSQDSDRRTFF	TGCGCCAGCAGCCAAGATAGCGACAGGCGAACTTTCTTT	TRBJ1-1	TRBV4-3	13	.	.
CASSPPTGAWSTEAFF	TGTGCCAGCTCACCCCCTACAGGGGCATGGAGCACTGAAGCTTTCTTT	TRBJ1-1	TRBV18	16	.	TRBD1
CASSFGTGSSYEQYF	TGTGCCAGCAGCTTCGGGACCGGGAGCTCCTACGAGCAGTACTTC	TRBJ2-7	TRBV11-2	15	.	.
CASSVRGNTEAFF	TGTGCCAGCAGTGTCAGGGGAAACACTGAAGCTTTCTTT	TRBJ1-1	TRBV2	13	.	.
CASSAGQGADNSPLHF	TGCGCCAGCAGCGCAGGACAGGGGGCGGATAATTCACCCCTCCACTTT	TRBJ1-6	TRBV5-1	16	.	TRBD1
CAWSFGRVSGNTIYF	TGTGCCTGGAGTTTTGGCAGGGTCTCTGGAAACACCATATATTTT	TRBJ1-3	TRBV30	15	.	.
CASSTRLAGVPGELFF	TGTGCCAGCAGCACCAGACTAGCGGGAGTACCCGGGGAGCTGTTTTTT	TRBJ2-2	TRBV11-2	16	.	TRBD2
CASSRQGDINEQFF	TGTGCCAGCAGTCGACAGGGCGATATCAATGAGCAGTTCTTC	TRBJ2-1	TRBV27	14	medium-sized	TRBD1
CASSVTGSQETQYF	TGTGCCAGTAGTGTGACAGGGAGCCAAGAGACCCAGTACTTC	TRBJ2-5	TRBV19	14	few	TRBD1
CASSLSRGPTGELFF	TGTGCCAGTAGTTTGAGCAGGGGGCCTACCGGGGAGCTGTTTTTT	TRBJ2-2	TRBV19	15	.	TRBD1
CAIGTSVNEQFF	TGTGCCATAGGGACTAGCGTCAATGAGCAGTTCTTC	TRBJ2-1	TRBV10-3	12	.	TRBD2
CASGEIDRNYQPQHF	TGTGCCAGTGGCGAAATCGACAGGAATTATCAGCCCCAGCATTTT	TRBJ1-5	TRBV19	15	.	.
CASSPLPPGAHEQYF	TGTGCCAGCAGTCCCCTTCCCCCGGGAGCCCACGAGCAGTACTTC	TRBJ2-7	TRBV27	15	.	.
CASSPPSSYEQYF	TGCGCCAGCAGCCCCCCGTCTTCCTACGAGCAGTACTTC	TRBJ2-7	TRBV4-1	13	.	.
CASSRGRDQPQHF	TGTGCCAGCAGTAGGGGGCGCGATCAGCCCCAGCATTTT	TRBJ1-5	TRBV27	13	.	TRBD1
CASSGRGLAYGYTF	TGCGCCAGCAGCGGAAGGGGGCTGGCCTATGGCTACACCTTC	TRBJ1-2	TRBV4-1	14	.	TRBD1
CASSRDSLRSFGYTF	TGTGCCAGCTCCCGGGACAGCCTCAGATCTTTTGGCTACACCTTC	TRBJ1-2	TRBV2	15	.	TRBD1
CASSIDRGTEQYF	TGTGCCAGTAGTATCGACAGGGGCACCGAGCAGTACTTC	TRBJ2-7	TRBV19	13	.	TRBD1
CASSPPAGGNNEQFF	TGTGCCAGCTCACCACCTGCGGGAGGGAACAATGAGCAGTTCTTC	TRBJ2-1	TRBV18	15	.	TRBD2
CATEGGTGKSNQPQHF	TGTGCCACCGAGGGCGGGACAGGGAAAAGCAATCAGCCCCAGCATTTT	TRBJ1-5	TRBV28	16	few	TRBD1
CAAWLGPNTGELFF	TGTGCCGCTTGGCTGGGCCCGAACACCGGGGAGCTGTTTTTT	TRBJ2-2	TRBV10-3	14	.	.
CASSPRWSGNTIYF	TGTGCCAGCAGCCCCAGGTGGTCTGGAAACACCATATATTTT	TRBJ1-3	TRBV9	14	.	.
CASSSGGTGGYTEAFF	TGTGCCAGTAGTTCCGGAGGGACAGGGGGATACACTGAAGCTTTCTTT	TRBJ1-1	TRBV19	16	.	TRBD1
CASSLASGATDTQYF	TGTGCCAGCAGCTTGGCTAGCGGGGCCACAGATACGCAGTATTTT	TRBJ2-3	TRBV7-6	15	few	TRBD2
CASSIGPGGPQHF	TGTGCCAGTAGTATTGGGCCCGGAGGGCCCCAGCATTTT	TRBJ1-5	TRBV19	13	.	.
CASSFVFGGRADTGELFF	TGTGCCAGCAGCTTCGTTTTCGGCGGGAGGGCCGATACCGGGGAGCTGTTTTTT	TRBJ2-2	TRBV11-2	18	.	TRBD2
CASSAGDGTEAFF	TGTGCCAGCAGTGCTGGAGATGGCACTGAAGCTTTCTTT	TRBJ1-1	TRBV28	13	.	.
CASSQDGGGSFGETQYF	TGCGCCAGCAGCCAAGACGGGGGGGGGAGCTTCGGGGAGACCCAGTACTTC	TRBJ2-5	TRBV4-3	17	.	TRBD2
CASSLALNQPQHF	TGCGCCAGCAGCCTGGCACTCAATCAGCCCCAGCATTTT	TRBJ1-5	TRBV5-1	13	.	.
CASSSLAGGAQTQYF	TGTGCCAGTAGTTCACTAGCAGGGGGCGCTCAGACCCAGTACTTC	TRBJ2-5	TRBV19	15	.	TRBD1
CASSSHRVKGEKLFF	TGTGCCAGCAGCTCCCACAGGGTAAAGGGAGAAAAACTGTTTTTT	TRBJ1-4	TRBV11-2	15	.	.
CASGLIVGGYTEAFF	TGTGCTAGTGGTTTGATCGTTGGGGGGTACACTGAAGCTTTCTTT	TRBJ1-1	TRBV12-5	15	few	.
CASSPSFADHYNEQFF	TGCGCCAGCAGCCCCTCCTTCGCGGATCACTACAATGAGCAGTTCTTC	TRBJ2-1	TRBV4-1	16	.	.
CASSATGGYETQYF	TGTGCCAGCAGCGCGACAGGGGGGTATGAGACCCAGTACTTC	TRBJ2-5	TRBV9	14	.	TRBD1
CASIRTGSNQPQHF	TGTGCCAGTATCCGGACAGGGTCGAACCAGCCCCAGCATTTT	TRBJ1-5	TRBV19	14	.	TRBD1
CASSYLETQYF	TGTGCCAGCAGTTATCTAGAGACCCAGTACTTC	TRBJ2-5	TRBV6-5	11	once	.
CASSSDAGVWEKLFF	TGTGCCAGCAGCTCGGACGCGGGGGTTTGGGAAAAACTGTTTTTT	TRBJ1-4	TRBV5-5	15	.	.